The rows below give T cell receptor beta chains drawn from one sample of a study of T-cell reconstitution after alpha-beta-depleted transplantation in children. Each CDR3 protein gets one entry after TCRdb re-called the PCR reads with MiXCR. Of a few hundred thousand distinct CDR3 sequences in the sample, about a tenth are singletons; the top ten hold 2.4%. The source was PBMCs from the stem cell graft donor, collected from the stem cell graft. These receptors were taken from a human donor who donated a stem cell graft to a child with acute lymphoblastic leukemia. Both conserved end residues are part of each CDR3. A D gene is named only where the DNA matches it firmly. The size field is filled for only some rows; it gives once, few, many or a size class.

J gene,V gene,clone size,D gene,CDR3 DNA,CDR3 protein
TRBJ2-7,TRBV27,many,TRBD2,TGTGCCAGCAGTTTATTGCCGGCGGGAGAGGCCTACGAGCAGTACTTC,CASSLLPAGEAYEQYF
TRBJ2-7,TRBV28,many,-,TGTGCCAGCAGTTTAACCCACGGGAACTCCTACGAGCAGTACTTC,CASSLTHGNSYEQYF
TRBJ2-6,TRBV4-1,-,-,TGCGCCAGCACCCTTGGGTCTGGGGCCAACGGCCTGACTTTC,CASTLGSGANGLTF
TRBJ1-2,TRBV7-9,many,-,TGTGCCAGCAGCGTCGGCGGCGGGATAAACTATGGCTACACCTTC,CASSVGGGINYGYTF
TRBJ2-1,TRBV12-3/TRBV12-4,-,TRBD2,TGTACCAGCAGTTTCAGGGGGACTAGCGGGACGTCCTACAATGAGCAGTTCTTC,CTSSFRGTSGTSYNEQFF
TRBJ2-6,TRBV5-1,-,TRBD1,TGCGCCAGCGAACCGGACAGGGCGGACGGGGCCAACGTCCTGACTTTC,CASEPDRADGANVLTF
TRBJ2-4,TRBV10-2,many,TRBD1,TGCGCCAGCAGTGGGGGACAGGGCGGTAACATTCAGTACTTC,CASSGGQGGNIQYF
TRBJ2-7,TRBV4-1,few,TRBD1,TGCGCCAGCAGCCAAGGCCGGACAGGGAGCTCCTACGAGCAGTACTTC,CASSQGRTGSSYEQYF
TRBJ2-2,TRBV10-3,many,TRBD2,TGTGCCATCAGTGAGAGCCCAGCGGGAGGCACCGGGGAGCTGTTTTTT,CAISESPAGGTGELFF
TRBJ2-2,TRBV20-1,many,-,TGCAGTGCGAAACACCCTTTGAACACCGGGGAGCTGTTTTTT,CSAKHPLNTGELFF
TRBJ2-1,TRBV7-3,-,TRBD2,TGTGCCAGCAGCCCCGATGGTAGCGGGAGATCATACAATGAGCAGTTCTTC,CASSPDGSGRSYNEQFF
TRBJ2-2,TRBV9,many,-,TGTGCCAGCAGCGTCGGTGGGAGACCCGGGGAGCTGTTTTTT,CASSVGGRPGELFF
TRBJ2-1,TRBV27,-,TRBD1,TGTGCCAGCAGTTTCTGGGGGACAGGGCCATACAATGAGCAGTTCTTC,CASSFWGTGPYNEQFF
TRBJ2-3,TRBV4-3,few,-,TGCGCCAGCAGCCAAGATCTCGGGCAGCGAGCCACAGATACGCAGTATTTT,CASSQDLGQRATDTQYF
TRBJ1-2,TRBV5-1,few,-,TGCGCCAGCAGCTTGAACGGGGACTATGGCTACACCTTC,CASSLNGDYGYTF
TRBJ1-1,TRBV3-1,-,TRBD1,TGTGCCAGCAGCCGGCAGGACAGGGCCAACACTGAAGCTTTCTTT,CASSRQDRANTEAFF
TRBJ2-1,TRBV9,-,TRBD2,TGTGCCAGCAGCCCTACCGGGACTAGCTCCTACAATGAGCAGTTCTTC,CASSPTGTSSYNEQFF
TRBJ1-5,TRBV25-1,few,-,TGTGCCAGCAGCGGACAGTATAGCAATCAGCCCCAGCATTTT,CASSGQYSNQPQHF
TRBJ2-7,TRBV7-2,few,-,TGTGCCACCGGCTCGCGGGAGCAGTACTTC,CATGSREQYF
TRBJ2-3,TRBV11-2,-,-,TGTGCCAGCTCCCGAAGCCGGAGCACAGATACGCAGTATTTT,CASSRSRSTDTQYF
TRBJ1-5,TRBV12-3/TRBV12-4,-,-,TGTGCCAGCAGTTTCCCCGGCGAGCCCCAGCATTTT,CASSFPGEPQHF
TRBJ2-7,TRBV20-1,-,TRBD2,TGCAGTGCCCGACGACTAGCGGCCTCCTACGAGCAGTACTTC,CSARRLAASYEQYF